This is a list of T cell receptor beta chains from one sample in a study of regulatory T cells in long-lasting Graves disease. MiXCR was run by TCRdb on the multiplex PCR reads, yielding one entry per CDR3 protein. The sample shows over 450,000 distinct CDR3 sequences, roughly 21% of them seen only once. The starting material was peripheral blood mononuclear cells (PBMCs), obtained when the disease was refractory, from a patient treated with antithyroid drugs. All receptors derive from a female donor with Graves disease. Each CDR3 is given with its conserved first and last residue. D genes are given only for firm matches. The size of a clone is reported for some rows only, either as once, few or many, or as a class for expanded clones.

>TRBJ2-7|many|TRBV20-1|.
CSAGLGGNYYEQYF
TGCAGTGCGGGGCTTGGGGGTAACTACTACGAGCAGTACTTC
>TRBJ2-2|.|TRBV6-1|.
CASSESVVWAGELFF
TGTGCCAGCAGTGAAAGTGTAGTTTGGGCCGGGGAGCTGTTTTTT
>TRBJ2-3|.|TRBV24-1|.
CATRTGGRFDTQYF
TGTGCCACCAGAACTGGGGGGCGATTTGATACGCAGTATTTT
>TRBJ1-1|.|TRBV25-1|.
CASSGIIGGTEAFF
TGTGCCAGCAGTGGGATCATAGGGGGTACTGAAGCTTTCTTT
>TRBJ2-7|few|TRBV6-2/TRBV6-3|.
CASSSTRDEQYF
TGTGCCAGCAGTTCTACCAGGGACGAGCAGTACTTC
>TRBJ1-1|.|TRBV9|.
CASSAFPEGSNTEAFF
TGTGCCAGCAGCGCCTTTCCGGAGGGGTCGAACACTGAAGCTTTCTTT
>TRBJ1-1|many|TRBV28|.
CASSRTLQGGIAEAFF
TGTGCCAGCAGCCGTACCTTACAGGGCGGAATCGCTGAAGCTTTCTTT
>TRBJ1-1|many|TRBV24-1|.
CATSDAGTSPEAFF
TGTGCCACCAGTGACGCCGGGACGTCACCTGAAGCTTTCTTT
>TRBJ1-2|.|TRBV5-1|.
CASSFSPVGTPGSNYGYTF
TGCGCCAGCAGCTTTTCCCCAGTCGGCACACCGGGTTCTAACTATGGCTACACCTTC
>TRBJ1-2|.|TRBV7-9|.
CASSPAMPGYTF
TGTGCCAGCAGTCCGGCGATGCCTGGCTACACCTTC
>TRBJ2-2|few|TRBV27|.
CASGGPGENTGELFF
TGTGCCAGCGGGGGTCCAGGAGAGAACACCGGGGAGCTGTTTTTT
>TRBJ1-6|.|TRBV7-8|.
CASSLGGTGSPLHF
TGTGCCAGCAGCTTAGGGGGCACGGGCTCACCCCTCCACTTT
>TRBJ1-1|many|TRBV28|.
CASSPMAGKAFF
TGTGCCAGCAGCCCTATGGCAGGGAAAGCTTTCTTT
>TRBJ2-7|many|TRBV11-2|.
CASSPSPRSAYEQYF
TGTGCCAGCAGCCCCAGTCCAAGGTCAGCCTACGAGCAGTACTTC
>TRBJ2-7|few|TRBV29-1|TRBD1
CSVERQGLGEQYF
TGCAGCGTTGAAAGACAGGGCCTTGGTGAGCAGTACTTC
>TRBJ2-2|.|TRBV7-9|.
CASTSRGRTGELFF
TGTGCCAGCACGTCGAGGGGGAGAACCGGGGAGCTGTTTTTT
>TRBJ1-1|many|TRBV12-3/TRBV12-4|.
CASSLGFPILNTEAFF
TGTGCCAGCAGCCTCGGATTTCCGATATTGAACACTGAAGCTTTCTTT
>TRBJ1-2|many|TRBV29-1|TRBD1
CSAWTGYGYTF
TGCAGCGCCTGGACAGGGTACGGCTACACCTTC
>TRBJ1-4|.|TRBV13|TRBD1
CASSSPRDRNEKLFF
TGTGCCAGCAGCTCCCCCCGGGACAGAAATGAAAAACTGTTTTTT
>TRBJ2-7|few|TRBV7-2|.
CASSFPIRSYEQYF
TGTGCCAGCAGCTTCCCTATCCGGTCCTACGAGCAGTACTTC
>TRBJ1-2|many|TRBV6-1|TRBD1
CAILNPIPQGADGYTF
TGTGCCATACTGAACCCAATACCACAGGGGGCAGATGGCTACACCTTC
>TRBJ2-7|few|TRBV20-1|TRBD1
CSAVPTGQGNYEQYF
TGCAGTGCCGTGCCTACGGGACAGGGCAACTACGAGCAGTACTTC
>TRBJ1-2|.|TRBV15|.
CATSRVTPANYGYTF
TGTGCCACCAGCAGAGTAACGCCAGCTAACTATGGCTACACCTTC
>TRBJ2-7|few|TRBV27|.
CASSFRESQYEQYF
TGTGCCAGCAGTTTCCGGGAGTCCCAGTACGAGCAGTACTTC
>TRBJ2-2|.|TRBV13|TRBD2
CASSLRASGVTGELFF
TGTGCCAGCAGCTTACGGGCTAGCGGGGTAACTGGGGAGCTGTTTTTT
>TRBJ2-2|.|TRBV30|.
CACMGPGELFF
TGTGCCTGCATGGGTCCCGGGGAGCTGTTTTTT
>TRBJ2-7|few|TRBV10-3|TRBD1
CAISTLTGGYEQYF
TGTGCCATCAGTACACTTACAGGGGGCTACGAGCAGTACTTC
>TRBJ2-7|.|TRBV7-9|TRBD1
CASSLMQTGGRGYEQYF
TGTGCCAGCAGCTTGATGCAGACAGGGGGTAGGGGCTACGAGCAGTACTTC
>TRBJ1-2|.|TRBV29-1|.
CSVEAGDTRNYGYAF
TGCAGCGTTGAAGCGGGGGACACCCGCAACTATGGCTACGCCTTC
>TRBJ2-7|few|TRBV7-2|.
CASSIRQVSYEQYF
TGTGCCAGCAGCATAAGACAGGTCTCCTACGAGCAGTACTTC
>TRBJ2-7|.|TRBV20-1|TRBD2
CSARDRLAGDRYEQYF
TGCAGTGCTAGAGATCGGCTAGCGGGGGACCGGTACGAGCAGTACTTC
>TRBJ2-5|few|TRBV28|.
CASSYNDRWETQYF
TGTGCCAGCAGTTACAATGATAGGTGGGAGACCCAGTACTTC
>TRBJ2-5|many|TRBV12-3/TRBV12-4|.
CASSAYQETQYF
TGTGCCAGCAGCGCATACCAAGAGACCCAGTACTTC
>TRBJ2-7|few|TRBV5-1|TRBD1
CASSLGDRADEQYF
TGCGCCAGCAGCTTGGGCGACAGGGCGGACGAGCAGTACTTC
>TRBJ2-6|.|TRBV27|TRBD1
CASRLGGTGGFGGANVLTF
TGTGCCAGCAGACTAGGGGGGACAGGGGGCTTCGGTGGGGCCAACGTCCTGACTTTC
>TRBJ2-4|.|TRBV29-1|.
CSVLTQGDKNIQYF
TGCAGCGTTCTTACACAGGGTGACAAAAACATTCAGTACTTC
>TRBJ1-6|many|TRBV2|.
CASSEGVFVSPLHF
TGTGCCAGCAGTGAGGGCGTCTTTGTTTCACCCCTCCACTTT
>TRBJ1-2|many|TRBV7-2|.
CASSLALGGRNRGYTF
TGTGCCAGCAGCTTAGCGCTCGGGGGGCGCAACCGGGGCTACACCTTC
>TRBJ2-2|.|TRBV29-1|TRBD1
CSVEFGRGTGELFF
TGCAGCGTTGAGTTCGGCAGGGGGACCGGGGAGCTGTTTTTT
>TRBJ2-3|.|TRBV20-1|TRBD2
CSAPRTSGGADTQYF
TGCAGTGCACCGAGGACTAGCGGGGGGGCAGATACGCAGTATTTT
>TRBJ2-4|many|TRBV11-2|TRBD2
CASSQTSGTSLAKNIQYF
TGTGCCAGCTCCCAGACTAGCGGGACATCTCTAGCCAAAAACATTCAGTACTTC
>TRBJ1-1|few|TRBV6-5|.
CASSYSPLSGMNTEAFF
TGTGCCAGCAGTTACAGTCCACTGAGCGGCATGAACACTGAAGCTTTCTTT
>TRBJ1-5|many|TRBV3-1|.
CASSQGPLGGQPQHF
TGTGCCAGCAGCCAAGGTCCCCTCGGGGGTCAGCCCCAGCATTTT
>TRBJ1-1|.|TRBV20-1|TRBD1
CFAGDRGQVTEAFF
TGCTTTGCTGGGGACAGGGGACAGGTCACTGAAGCTTTCTTT